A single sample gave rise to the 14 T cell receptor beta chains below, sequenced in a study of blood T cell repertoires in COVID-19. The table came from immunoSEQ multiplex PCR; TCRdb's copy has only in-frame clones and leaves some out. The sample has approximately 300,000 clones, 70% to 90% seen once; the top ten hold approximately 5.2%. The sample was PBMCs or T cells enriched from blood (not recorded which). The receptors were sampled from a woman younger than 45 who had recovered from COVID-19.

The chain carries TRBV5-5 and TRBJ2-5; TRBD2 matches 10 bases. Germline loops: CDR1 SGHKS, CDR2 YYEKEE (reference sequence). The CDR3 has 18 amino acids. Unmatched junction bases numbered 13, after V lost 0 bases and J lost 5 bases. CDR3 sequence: CASSLEASGGLRTETQYF. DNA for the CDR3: TGTGCCAGCAGCTTGGAGGCTAGCGGGGGATTACGGACGGAGACCCAGTACTTC.

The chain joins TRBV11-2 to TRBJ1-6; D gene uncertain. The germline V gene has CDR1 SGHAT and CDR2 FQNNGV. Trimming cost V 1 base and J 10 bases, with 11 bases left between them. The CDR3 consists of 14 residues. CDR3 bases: TGTGCCAGCAGCTTAGGGTTTGAGTCGTCACCCCTCCACTTT. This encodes CASSLGFESSPLHF.

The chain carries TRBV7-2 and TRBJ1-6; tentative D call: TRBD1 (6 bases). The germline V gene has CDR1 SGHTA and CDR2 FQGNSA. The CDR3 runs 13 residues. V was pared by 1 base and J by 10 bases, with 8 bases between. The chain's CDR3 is CASSLVQGSPLHF. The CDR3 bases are TGTGCCAGCAGCTTAGTTCAGGGGTCACCCCTCCACTTT.

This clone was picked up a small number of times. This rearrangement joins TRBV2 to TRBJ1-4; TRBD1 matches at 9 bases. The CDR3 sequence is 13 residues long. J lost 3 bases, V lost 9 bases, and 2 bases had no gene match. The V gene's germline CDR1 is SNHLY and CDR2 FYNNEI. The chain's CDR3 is CASDRGSNEKLFF. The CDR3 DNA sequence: TGTGCCAGTGACAGGGGGTCTAATGAAAAACTGTTTTTT.

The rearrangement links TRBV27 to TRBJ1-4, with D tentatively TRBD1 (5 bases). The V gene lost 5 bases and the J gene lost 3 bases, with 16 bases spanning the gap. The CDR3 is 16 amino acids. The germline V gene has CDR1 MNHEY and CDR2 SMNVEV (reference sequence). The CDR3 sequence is CASSPRLGAANEKLFF. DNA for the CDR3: TGTGCCAGCAGTCCGAGGTTAGGGGCAGCTAATGAAAAACTGTTTTTT.

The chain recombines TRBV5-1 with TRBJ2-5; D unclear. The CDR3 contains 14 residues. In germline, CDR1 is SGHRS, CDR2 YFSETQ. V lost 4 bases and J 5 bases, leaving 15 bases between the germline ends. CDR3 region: CASSVSSGMETQYF. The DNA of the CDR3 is TGCGCCAGCAGCGTGTCTTCGGGTATGGAGACCCAGTACTTC.

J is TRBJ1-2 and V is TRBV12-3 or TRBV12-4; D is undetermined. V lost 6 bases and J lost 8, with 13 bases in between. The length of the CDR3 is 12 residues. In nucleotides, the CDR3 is TGTGCCAGCAGGGCGCGGACTTACGGCTACACCTTC. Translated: CASRARTYGYTF.

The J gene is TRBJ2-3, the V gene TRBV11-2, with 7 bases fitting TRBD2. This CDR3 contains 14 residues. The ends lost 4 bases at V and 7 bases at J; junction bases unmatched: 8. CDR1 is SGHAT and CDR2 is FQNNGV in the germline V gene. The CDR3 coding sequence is TGTGCCAGCAGCTCCATAGCGGGCAAACATACGCAGTATTTT. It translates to CASSSIAGKHTQYF.

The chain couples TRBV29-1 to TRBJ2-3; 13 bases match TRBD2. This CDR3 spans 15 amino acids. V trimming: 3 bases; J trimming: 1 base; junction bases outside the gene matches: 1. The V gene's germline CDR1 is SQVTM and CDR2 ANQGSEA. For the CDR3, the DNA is TGCAGCGTTGAGGGGACTAGCGGGGGCACAGATACGCAGTATTTT. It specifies CSVEGTSGGTDTQYF.

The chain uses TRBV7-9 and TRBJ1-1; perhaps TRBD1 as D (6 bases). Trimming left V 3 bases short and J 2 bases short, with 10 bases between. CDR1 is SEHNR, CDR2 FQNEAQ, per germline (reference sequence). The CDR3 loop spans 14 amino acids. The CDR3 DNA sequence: TGTGCCAGCAGCTTCGCGGACAGCAACACTGAAGCTTTCTTT. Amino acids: CASSFADSNTEAFF.

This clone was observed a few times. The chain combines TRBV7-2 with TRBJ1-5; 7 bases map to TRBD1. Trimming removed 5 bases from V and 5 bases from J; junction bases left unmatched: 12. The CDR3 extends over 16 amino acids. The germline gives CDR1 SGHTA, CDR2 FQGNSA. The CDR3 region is CASSPWGQKEDQPQHF. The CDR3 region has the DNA TGTGCCAGCAGCCCCTGGGGACAGAAGGAAGATCAGCCCCAGCATTTT. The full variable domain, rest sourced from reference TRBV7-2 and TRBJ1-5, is GAGVSQSPSNKVTEKGKDVELRCDPISGHTALYWYRQSLGQGLEFLIYFQGNSAPDKSGLPSDRFSAERTGGSVSTLTIQRTQQEDSAVYLCASSPWGQKEDQPQHFGDGTRLSIL.

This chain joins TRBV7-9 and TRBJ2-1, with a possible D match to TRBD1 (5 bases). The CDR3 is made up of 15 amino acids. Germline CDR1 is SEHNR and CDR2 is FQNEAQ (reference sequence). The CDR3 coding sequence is TGTGCTGGACGTAGGGGCGAAAGCTCCTACAATGAGCAGTTCTTC. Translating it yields CAGRRGESSYNEQFF.

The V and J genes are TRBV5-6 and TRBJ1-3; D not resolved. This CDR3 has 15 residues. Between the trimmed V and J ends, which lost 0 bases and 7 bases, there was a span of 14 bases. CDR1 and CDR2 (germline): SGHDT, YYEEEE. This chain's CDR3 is CASSLGGPARNTIYF. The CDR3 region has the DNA TGTGCCAGCAGCTTGGGTGGGCCCGCACGGAACACCATATATTTT. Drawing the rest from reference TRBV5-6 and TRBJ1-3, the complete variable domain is DAGVTQSPTHLIKTRGQQVTLRCSPKSGHDTVSWYQQALGQGPQFIFQYYEEEERQRGNFPDRFSGHQFPNYSSELNVNALLLGDSALYLCASSLGGPARNTIYFGEGSWLTVV.

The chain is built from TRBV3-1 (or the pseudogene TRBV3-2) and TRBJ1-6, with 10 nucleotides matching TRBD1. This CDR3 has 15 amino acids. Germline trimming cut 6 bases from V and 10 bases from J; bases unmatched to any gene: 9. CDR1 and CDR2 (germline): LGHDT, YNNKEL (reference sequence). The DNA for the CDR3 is TGTGCCAGCAGTGGGGACAGGGGCATTCGGTCACCCCTCCACTTT. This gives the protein CASSGDRGIRSPLHF.